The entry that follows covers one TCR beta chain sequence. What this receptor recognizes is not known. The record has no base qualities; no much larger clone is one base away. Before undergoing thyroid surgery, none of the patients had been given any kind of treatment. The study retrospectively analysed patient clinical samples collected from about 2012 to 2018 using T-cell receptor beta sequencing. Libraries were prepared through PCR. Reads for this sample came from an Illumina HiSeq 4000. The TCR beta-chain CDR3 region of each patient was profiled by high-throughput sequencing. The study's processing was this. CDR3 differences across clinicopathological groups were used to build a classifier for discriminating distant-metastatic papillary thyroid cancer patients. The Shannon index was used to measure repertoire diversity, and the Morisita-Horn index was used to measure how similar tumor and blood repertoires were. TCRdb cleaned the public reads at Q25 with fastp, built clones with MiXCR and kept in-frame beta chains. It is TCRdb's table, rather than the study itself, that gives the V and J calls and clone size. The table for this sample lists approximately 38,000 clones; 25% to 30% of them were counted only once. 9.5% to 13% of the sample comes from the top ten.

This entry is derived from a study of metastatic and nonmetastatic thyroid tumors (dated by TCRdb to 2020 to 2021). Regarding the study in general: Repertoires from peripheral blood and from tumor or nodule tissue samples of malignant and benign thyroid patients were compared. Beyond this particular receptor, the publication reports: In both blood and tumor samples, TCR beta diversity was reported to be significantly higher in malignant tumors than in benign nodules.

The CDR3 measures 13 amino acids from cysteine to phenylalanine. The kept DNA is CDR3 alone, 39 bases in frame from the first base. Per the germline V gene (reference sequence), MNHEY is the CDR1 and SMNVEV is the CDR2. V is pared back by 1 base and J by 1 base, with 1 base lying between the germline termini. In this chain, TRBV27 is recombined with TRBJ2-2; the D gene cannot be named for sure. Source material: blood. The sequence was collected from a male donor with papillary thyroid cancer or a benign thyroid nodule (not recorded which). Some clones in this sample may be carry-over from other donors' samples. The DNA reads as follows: TGTGCCAGCAGTTTATTGAACACCGGGGAGCTGTTTTTT. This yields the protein CASSLLNTGELFF.